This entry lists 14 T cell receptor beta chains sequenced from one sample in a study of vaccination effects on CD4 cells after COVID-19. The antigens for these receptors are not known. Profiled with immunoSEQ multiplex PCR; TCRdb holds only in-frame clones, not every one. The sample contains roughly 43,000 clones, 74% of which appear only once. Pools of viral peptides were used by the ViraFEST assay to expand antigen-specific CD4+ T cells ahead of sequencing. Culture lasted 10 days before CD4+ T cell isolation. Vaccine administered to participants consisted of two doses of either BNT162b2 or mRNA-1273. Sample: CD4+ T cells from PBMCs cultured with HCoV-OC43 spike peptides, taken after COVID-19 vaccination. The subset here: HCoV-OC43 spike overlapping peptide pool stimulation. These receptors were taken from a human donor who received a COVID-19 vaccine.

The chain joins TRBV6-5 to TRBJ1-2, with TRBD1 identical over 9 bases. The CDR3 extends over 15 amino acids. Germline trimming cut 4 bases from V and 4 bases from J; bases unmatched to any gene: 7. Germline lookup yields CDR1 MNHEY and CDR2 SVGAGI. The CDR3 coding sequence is TGTGCCAGCAGTTCGACCGGGACAGGGATCTATGGCTACACCTTC. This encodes CASSSTGTGIYGYTF.

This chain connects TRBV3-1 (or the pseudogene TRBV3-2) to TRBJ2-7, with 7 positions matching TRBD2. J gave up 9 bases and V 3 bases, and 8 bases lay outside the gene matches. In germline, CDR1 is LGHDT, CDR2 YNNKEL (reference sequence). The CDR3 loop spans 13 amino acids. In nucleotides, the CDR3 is TGTGCCAGCAGCCACGGGGGGAAAGAACCGCAGTACTTC. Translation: CASSHGGKEPQYF.

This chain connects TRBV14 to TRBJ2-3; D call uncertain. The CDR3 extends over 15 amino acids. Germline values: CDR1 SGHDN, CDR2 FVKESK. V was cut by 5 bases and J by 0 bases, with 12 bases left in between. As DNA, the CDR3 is TGTGCCAGCAGCTCGACCATACCTAGCACAGATACGCAGTATTTT. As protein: CASSSTIPSTDTQYF.

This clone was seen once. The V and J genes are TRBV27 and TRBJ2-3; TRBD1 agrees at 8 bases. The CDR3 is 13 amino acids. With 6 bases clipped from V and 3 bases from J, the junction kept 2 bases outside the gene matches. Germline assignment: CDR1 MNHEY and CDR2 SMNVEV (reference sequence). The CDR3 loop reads CASRRTGTDTQYF. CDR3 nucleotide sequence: TGTGCCAGCAGGCGGACAGGGACAGATACGCAGTATTTT.

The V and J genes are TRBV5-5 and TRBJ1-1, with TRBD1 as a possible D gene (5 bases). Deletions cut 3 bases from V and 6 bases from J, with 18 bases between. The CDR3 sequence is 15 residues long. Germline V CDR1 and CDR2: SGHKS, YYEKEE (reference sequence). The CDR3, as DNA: TGTGCCAGCAGCTCTCGCGGGGGAAGTCGTCCTGAAGCTTTCTTT. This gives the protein CASSSRGGSRPEAFF.

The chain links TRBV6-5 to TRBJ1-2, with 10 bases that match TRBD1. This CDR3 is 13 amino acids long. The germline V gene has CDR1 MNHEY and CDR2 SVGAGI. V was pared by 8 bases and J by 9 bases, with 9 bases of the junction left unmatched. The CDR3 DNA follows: TGTGCCAGCCGACTTGACAGGGGGCGTAGCTACACCTTC. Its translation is CASRLDRGRSYTF.

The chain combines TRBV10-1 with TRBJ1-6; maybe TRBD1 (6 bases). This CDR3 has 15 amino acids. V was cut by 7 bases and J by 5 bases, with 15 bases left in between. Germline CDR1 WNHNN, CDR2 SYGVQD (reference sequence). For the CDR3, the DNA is TGCGCCAGCACTCGGGACACCGCTAATAATTCACCCCTCCACTTT. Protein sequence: CASTRDTANNSPLHF.

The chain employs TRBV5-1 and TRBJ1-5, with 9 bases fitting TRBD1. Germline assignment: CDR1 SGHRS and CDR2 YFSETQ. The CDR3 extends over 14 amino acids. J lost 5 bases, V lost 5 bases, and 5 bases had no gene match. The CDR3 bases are TGCGCCAGCAGACCGACAGGGGGGGATCAGCCCCAGCATTTT. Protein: CASRPTGGDQPQHF.

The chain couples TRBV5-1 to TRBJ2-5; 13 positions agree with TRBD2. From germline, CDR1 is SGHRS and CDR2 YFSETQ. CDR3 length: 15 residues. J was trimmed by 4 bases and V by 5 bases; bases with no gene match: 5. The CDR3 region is CASSGTSGIGETQYF. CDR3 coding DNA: TGCGCCAGCAGTGGGACTAGCGGGATCGGAGAGACCCAGTACTTC.

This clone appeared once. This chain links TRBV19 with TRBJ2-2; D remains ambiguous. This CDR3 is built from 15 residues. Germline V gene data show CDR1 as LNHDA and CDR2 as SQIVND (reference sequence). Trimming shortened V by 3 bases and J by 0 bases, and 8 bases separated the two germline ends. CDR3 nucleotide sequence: TGTGCCAGTAGTATCACCAGGCCGAACACCGGGGAGCTGTTTTTT. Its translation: CASSITRPNTGELFF.

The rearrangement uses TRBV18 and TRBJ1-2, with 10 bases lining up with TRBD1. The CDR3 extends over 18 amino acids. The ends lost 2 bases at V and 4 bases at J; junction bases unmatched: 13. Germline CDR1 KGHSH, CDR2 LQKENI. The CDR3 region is CASSPSAGTGAFGYGYTF. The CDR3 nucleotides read TGTGCCAGCTCACCATCCGCCGGGACAGGGGCCTTTGGCTATGGCTACACCTTC.

CDR3 amino acids: CASSSGTTTEAFF. The CDR3 DNA is TGTGCCAGCAGCTCCGGTACGACGACTGAAGCTTTCTTT. The V gene is TRBV11-2, the J gene TRBJ1-1; D call uncertain. V was shortened by 4 bases and J by 5 bases, with 11 bases between the two germline ends. This CDR3 has 13 residues. Germline V gives CDR1 SGHAT, CDR2 FQNNGV.

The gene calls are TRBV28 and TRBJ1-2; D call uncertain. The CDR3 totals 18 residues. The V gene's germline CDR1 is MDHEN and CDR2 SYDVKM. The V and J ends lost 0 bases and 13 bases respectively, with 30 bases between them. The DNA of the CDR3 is TGTGCCAGCAGTTTATGGGATGGCGGGCTGGCCCCTGTAATTTATGGCACCTTC. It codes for CASSLWDGGLAPVIYGTF.

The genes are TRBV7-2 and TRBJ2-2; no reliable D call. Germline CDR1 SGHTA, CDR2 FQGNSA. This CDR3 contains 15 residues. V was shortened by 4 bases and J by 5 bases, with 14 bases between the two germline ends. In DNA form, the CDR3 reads TGTGCCAGCAGCTCCCGACGGGTTTGGACCGGGGAGCTGTTTTTT. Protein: CASSSRRVWTGELFF.